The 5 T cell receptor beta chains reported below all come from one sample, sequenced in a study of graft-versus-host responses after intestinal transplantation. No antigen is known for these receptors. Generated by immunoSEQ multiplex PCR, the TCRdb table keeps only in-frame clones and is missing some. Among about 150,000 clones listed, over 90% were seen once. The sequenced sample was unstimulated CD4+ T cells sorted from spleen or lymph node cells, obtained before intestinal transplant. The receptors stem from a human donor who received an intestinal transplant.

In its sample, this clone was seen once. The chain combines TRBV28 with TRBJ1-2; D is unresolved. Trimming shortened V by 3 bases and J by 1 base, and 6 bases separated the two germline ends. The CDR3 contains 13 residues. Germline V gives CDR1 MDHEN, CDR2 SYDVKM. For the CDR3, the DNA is TGTGCCAGCAGTTTCGGAAATAACTATGGCTACACCTTC. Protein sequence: CASSFGNNYGYTF.

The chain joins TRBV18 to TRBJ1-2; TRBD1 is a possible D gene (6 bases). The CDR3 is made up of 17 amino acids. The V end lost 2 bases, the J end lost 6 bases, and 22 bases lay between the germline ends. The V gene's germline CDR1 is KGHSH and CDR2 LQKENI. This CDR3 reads CASSPRLRDTSEDGYTF. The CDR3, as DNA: TGTGCCAGCTCACCAAGGCTTCGGGACACTTCGGAGGATGGCTACACCTTC. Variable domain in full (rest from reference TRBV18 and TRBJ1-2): NAGVMQNPRHLVRRRGQEARLRCSPMKGHSHVYWYRQLPEEGLKFMVYLQKENIIDESGMPKERFSAEFPKEGPSILRIQQVVRGDSAAYFCASSPRLRDTSEDGYTFGSGTRLTVV.

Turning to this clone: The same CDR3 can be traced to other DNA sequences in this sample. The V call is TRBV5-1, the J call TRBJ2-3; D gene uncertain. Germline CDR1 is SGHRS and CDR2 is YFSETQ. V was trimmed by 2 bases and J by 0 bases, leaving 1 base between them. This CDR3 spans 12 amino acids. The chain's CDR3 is CASSFSTDTQYF. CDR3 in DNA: TGCGCCAGCAGCTTTAGCACAGATACGCAGTATTTT. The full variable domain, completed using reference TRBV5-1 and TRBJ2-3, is KAGVTQTPRYLIKTRGQQVTLSCSPISGHRSVSWYQQTPGQGLQFLFEYFSETQRNKGNFPGRFSGRQFSNSRSEMNVSTLELGDSALYLCASSFSTDTQYFGPGTRLTVL.

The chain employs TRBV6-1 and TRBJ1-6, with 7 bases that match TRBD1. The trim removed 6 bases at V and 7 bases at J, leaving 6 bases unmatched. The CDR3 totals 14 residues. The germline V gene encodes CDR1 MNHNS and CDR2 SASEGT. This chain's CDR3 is CASSMTGKNSPLHF. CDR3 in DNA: TGTGCCAGCAGCATGACAGGGAAGAATTCACCCCTCCACTTT.

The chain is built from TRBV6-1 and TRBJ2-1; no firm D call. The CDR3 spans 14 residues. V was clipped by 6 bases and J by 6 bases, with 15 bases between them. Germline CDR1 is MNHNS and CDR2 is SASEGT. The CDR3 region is CASRETSTVNEQFF. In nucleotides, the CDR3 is TGTGCCAGCAGGGAAACATCGACGGTCAATGAGCAGTTCTTC.